These T cell receptor beta chains were read from a single sample in a study of T cells in Graves' hyperthyroidism and ophthalmopathy. TCRdb reprocessed the multiplex PCR reads with MiXCR, giving one entry per CDR3 protein. Among 300,000 to 450,000 distinct CDR3 sequences listed, around 18% were seen once. Sample: blood. The source of these receptors is a man aged 18-30 years with Graves' ophthalmopathy. The CDR3 runs from the conserved cysteine through the conserved F or W. A D gene is named only where the DNA matches it firmly. Clone size is given for some rows only: seen once, a few or many times, or a class if the clone is expanded.

-,many,TRBJ1-6,TRBV28,CASLAELVQTNSPLHF,TGTGCCAGCCTTGCCGAACTCGTGCAAACTAATTCACCCCTCCACTTT
TRBD2,few,TRBJ2-7,TRBV10-3,CAISELTRTSGYEQYF,TGTGCCATCAGTGAACTAACTCGGACTAGCGGCTACGAGCAGTACTTC
-,many,TRBJ2-1,TRBV18,CASSTYRGHEQFF,TGTGCCAGCTCAACCTATCGGGGGCATGAGCAGTTCTTC
TRBD2,many,TRBJ2-1,TRBV15,CATSKNGEGEQFF,TGTGCCACCAGCAAGAATGGGGAGGGTGAGCAGTTCTTC
TRBD1,-,TRBJ1-6,TRBV10-1,CASSELFRQGEESPLHF,TGCGCCAGCAGTGAGTTATTTAGGCAGGGGGAAGAATCACCCCTCCACTTT
-,few,TRBJ1-1,TRBV10-3,CAISEWRNTEAFF,TGTGCCATCAGTGAATGGCGGAACACTGAAGCTTTCTTT
TRBD1,many,TRBJ1-1,TRBV6-1,CASSSRDRGRNTEAFF,TGTGCCAGCAGTTCCCGGGACAGGGGGCGAAACACTGAAGCTTTCTTT
-,-,TRBJ1-3,TRBV6-1,CASGKVGNTIYF,TGTGCCAGCGGCAAAGTGGGGAACACCATATATTTT
TRBD2,many,TRBJ2-3,TRBV2,CASSIAGGPDTQYF,TGTGCCAGCAGTATAGCGGGGGGGCCGGATACGCAGTATTTT
TRBD1,many,TRBJ1-1,TRBV6-1,CASSSNRGNAEAFF,TGTGCCAGCAGTTCGAACAGGGGTAACGCTGAAGCTTTCTTT
-,-,TRBJ1-1,TRBV20-1,CSAAHPVYEAFF,TGCAGTGCTGCCCATCCGGTCTATGAAGCTTTCTTT
TRBD2,-,TRBJ2-1,TRBV28,CASSFEFSGGRGEQFF,TGTGCCAGCAGTTTTGAGTTTAGCGGGGGGCGGGGTGAGCAGTTCTTC
TRBD1,-,TRBJ1-2,TRBV6-1,CASRPTGGGYGYTF,TGTGCCAGCAGGCCTACAGGGGGCGGATATGGCTACACCTTC
-,-,TRBJ1-1,TRBV7-9,CASSTSGDNKAFF,TGTGCCAGCAGTACCTCGGGGGACAATAAAGCTTTCTTT
-,-,TRBJ1-2,TRBV4-1,CASSEGWGPSRGYTF,TGCGCCAGCAGCGAAGGGTGGGGGCCAAGCCGGGGCTACACCTTC
TRBD1,-,TRBJ1-3,TRBV2,CASSAHRDRGISGNTIYF,TGTGCCAGCAGCGCCCACCGGGACAGGGGGATCTCTGGGAACACCATATATTTT
-,few,TRBJ2-1,TRBV5-5,CASSLDSYYNEQFF,TGTGCCAGCAGCTTGGACAGCTACTACAATGAGCAGTTCTTC
TRBD1,many,TRBJ1-1,TRBV12-5,CASGPTQTGGVTEAFF,TGTGCTAGTGGCCCTACTCAAACAGGGGGAGTTACTGAAGCTTTCTTT
-,many,TRBJ2-1,TRBV2,CASSPDSSSYNEQFF,TGTGCCAGCAGTCCGGATTCGTCCTCCTACAATGAGCAGTTCTTC
-,few,TRBJ2-1,TRBV6-2/TRBV6-3,CASAGDYNEQFF,TGTGCCTCGGCAGGGGATTACAATGAGCAGTTCTTC
TRBD1,-,TRBJ1-6,TRBV5-1,CASSLEGARNSPLHF,TGCGCCAGCAGCTTGGAGGGGGCGCGTAATTCACCCCTCCACTTT
TRBD1,few,TRBJ1-1,TRBV19,CASSSQGVWAEAFF,TGTGCCAGTAGTTCGCAGGGGGTATGGGCTGAAGCTTTCTTT
-,-,TRBJ2-3,TRBV6-1,CASSVLGGGSTDTQYF,TGTGCCAGCAGTGTCTTGGGAGGGGGGTCCACAGATACGCAGTATTTT
-,-,TRBJ2-1,TRBV2,CASSRPDSNEQFF,TGTGCCAGCAGCCGCCCGGACTCGAATGAGCAGTTCTTC
-,-,TRBJ2-5,TRBV11-2,CASRGGGPMEETQYF,TGTGCCAGCAGAGGGGGGGGGCCCATGGAGGAGACCCAGTACTTC
-,few,TRBJ2-7,TRBV20-1,CSAQIPTGLGYEQYF,TGCAGTGCCCAGATACCGACAGGTCTGGGGTACGAGCAGTACTTC
-,many,TRBJ2-1,TRBV12-3/TRBV12-4,CASSLIQSGEQFF,TGTGCCAGCAGTTTAATTCAGTCCGGTGAGCAGTTCTTC
TRBD1,-,TRBJ2-5,TRBV12-3/TRBV12-4,CASSDPGQGAQETQYF,TGTGCCAGCAGTGATCCGGGACAGGGGGCGCAAGAGACCCAGTACTTC
TRBD1,-,TRBJ2-3,TRBV19,CASSSLRDRGRDTQYF,TGTGCCAGTAGCAGCCTGCGAGACAGGGGGAGAGATACGCAGTATTTT
-,many,TRBJ1-1,TRBV6-1,CASSDRRTLNTEAFF,TGTGCCAGCAGTGATAGGAGGACACTGAACACTGAAGCTTTCTTT
TRBD1,many,TRBJ1-2,TRBV9,CASSPWTGAANGYTF,TGTGCCAGCAGCCCTTGGACAGGGGCGGCGAATGGCTACACCTTC
-,many,TRBJ1-1,TRBV29-1,CSGWNTEAFF,TGCAGCGGGTGGAACACTGAAGCTTTCTTT
TRBD1,few,TRBJ2-1,TRBV4-1,CASSPRADRSSYNEQFF,TGCGCCAGCAGCCCTAGAGCGGACAGGAGCTCCTACAATGAGCAGTTCTTC
-,few,TRBJ1-2,TRBV18,CASSPPGDKYGYTF,TGTGCCAGCTCACCCCCAGGGGACAAATATGGCTACACCTTC
TRBD1,many,TRBJ1-1,TRBV9,CASSVATGVNTEAFF,TGTGCCAGCAGCGTAGCGACAGGGGTGAACACTGAAGCTTTCTTT
TRBD2,-,TRBJ2-5,TRBV2,CASSETGGPMEETQYF,TGTGCCAGCAGTGAAACGGGGGGGCCCATGGAGGAGACCCAGTACTTC
-,many,TRBJ1-5,TRBV28,CASSSLREINQPQHF,TGTGCCAGCAGCTCCCTCAGGGAGATAAATCAGCCCCAGCATTTT
-,-,TRBJ2-6,TRBV9,CASSLQGFGANVLTF,TGTGCCAGCAGCTTGCAGGGGTTTGGGGCCAACGTCCTGACTTTC
-,-,TRBJ1-4,TRBV2,CASSEIGLATNEKLFF,TGTGCCAGCAGTGAAATCGGGCTTGCAACTAATGAAAAACTGTTTTTT
-,few,TRBJ2-3,TRBV24-1,CATSDLPVNTQYF,TGTGCCACCAGTGATTTGCCCGTAAATACGCAGTATTTT
-,-,TRBJ2-2,TRBV6-2/TRBV6-3,CASSRYIQNTGELFF,TGTGCCAGCAGTCGATATATACAGAACACCGGGGAGCTGTTTTTT
TRBD2,few,TRBJ2-3,TRBV20-1,CSARDVGLAGGLETDTQYF,TGCAGTGCTAGAGATGTGGGACTAGCGGGGGGGCTAGAGACAGATACGCAGTATTTT
-,-,TRBJ2-5,TRBV7-9,CASSRDPAGTQYF,TGTGCCAGCAGCCGAGACCCGGCGGGGACCCAGTACTTC
TRBD2,few,TRBJ2-3,TRBV9,CASSASSGGALDTQYF,TGTGCCAGCTCCGCTTCTAGCGGGGGGGCTCTAGATACGCAGTATTTT
TRBD1,many,TRBJ2-7,TRBV28,CASHRTGGYEQYF,TGTGCCAGCCATCGAACAGGGGGGTACGAGCAGTACTTC
TRBD1,-,TRBJ1-5,TRBV4-1,CASSQRLQGDNQPQHF,TGCGCCAGCAGCCAACGACTACAGGGGGACAATCAGCCCCAGCATTTT
TRBD1,few,TRBJ1-5,TRBV20-1,CSALTGTGVQPQHF,TGCAGTGCTCTCACCGGGACAGGGGTTCAGCCCCAGCATTTT
-,-,TRBJ2-7,TRBV5-1,CASARGGVQNHEQYF,TGCGCCAGCGCCCGAGGGGGGGTCCAGAATCACGAGCAGTACTTC
TRBD1,many,TRBJ1-3,TRBV6-1,CASSYSYRQGTGNTIYF,TGTGCCAGCAGTTATTCCTATCGACAGGGGACTGGAAACACCATATATTTT
-,few,TRBJ2-5,TRBV10-3,CAISVATQETQYF,TGTGCCATCAGTGTGGCTACCCAAGAGACCCAGTACTTC
TRBD2,-,TRBJ2-1,TRBV5-1,CASSLTYDAGGSYNEQFF,TGCGCCAGCAGCTTGACCTATGACGCGGGGGGCTCCTACAATGAGCAGTTCTTC
-,-,TRBJ2-7,TRBV28,CASSLLKDGYEQYF,TGTGCCAGCAGTTTATTAAAGGACGGGTACGAGCAGTACTTC
-,many,TRBJ2-1,TRBV7-3,CASSLGEANYNEQFF,TGTGCCAGCAGCCTCGGTGAGGCCAACTACAATGAGCAGTTCTTC